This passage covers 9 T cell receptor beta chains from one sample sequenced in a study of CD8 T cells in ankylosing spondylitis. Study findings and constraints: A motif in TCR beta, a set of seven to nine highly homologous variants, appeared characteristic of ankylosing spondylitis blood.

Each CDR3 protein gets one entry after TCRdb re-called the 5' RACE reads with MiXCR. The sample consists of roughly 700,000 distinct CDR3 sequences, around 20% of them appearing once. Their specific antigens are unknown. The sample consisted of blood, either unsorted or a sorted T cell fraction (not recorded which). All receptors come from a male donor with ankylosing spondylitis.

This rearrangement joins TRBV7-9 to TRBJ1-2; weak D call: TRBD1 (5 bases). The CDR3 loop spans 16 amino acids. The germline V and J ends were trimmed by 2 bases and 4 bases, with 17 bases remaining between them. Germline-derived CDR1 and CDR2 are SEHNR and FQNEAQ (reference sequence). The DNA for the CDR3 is TGTGCCAGCAGCTTACCCACCGGGACTCTCGTCTATGGCTACACCTTC. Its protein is CASSLPTGTLVYGYTF.

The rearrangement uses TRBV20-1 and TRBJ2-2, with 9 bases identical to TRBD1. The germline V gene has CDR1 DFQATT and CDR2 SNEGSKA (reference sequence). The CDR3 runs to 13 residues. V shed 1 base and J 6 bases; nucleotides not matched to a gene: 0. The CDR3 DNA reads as TGCAGTGCTAGAGGACAGGGGGCCGGGGAGCTGTTTTTT. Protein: CSARGQGAGELFF.

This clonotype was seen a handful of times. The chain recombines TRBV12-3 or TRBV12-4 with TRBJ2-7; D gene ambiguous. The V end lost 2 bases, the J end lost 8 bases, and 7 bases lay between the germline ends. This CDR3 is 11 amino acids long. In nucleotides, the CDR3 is TGTGCCAGCAGTTTATCTGATAAGCAGTACTTC. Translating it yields CASSLSDKQYF.

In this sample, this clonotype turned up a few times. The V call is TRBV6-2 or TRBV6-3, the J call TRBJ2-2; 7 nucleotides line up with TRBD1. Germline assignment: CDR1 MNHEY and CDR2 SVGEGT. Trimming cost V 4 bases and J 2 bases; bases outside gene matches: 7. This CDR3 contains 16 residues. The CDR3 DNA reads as TGTGCCAGCAGTTTTGAGGGGGCCCGTAACACCGGGGAGCTGTTTTTT. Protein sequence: CASSFEGARNTGELFF.

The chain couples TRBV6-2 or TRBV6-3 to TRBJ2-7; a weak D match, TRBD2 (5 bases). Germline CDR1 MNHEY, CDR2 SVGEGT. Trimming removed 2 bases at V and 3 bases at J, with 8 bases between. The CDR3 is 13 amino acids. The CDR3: CASSYDGDYEQYF. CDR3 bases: TGTGCCAGCAGTTACGACGGGGACTACGAGCAGTACTTC.

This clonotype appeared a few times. Here the CDR3 DNA reads TGTGCCAGCAGTCCCCGTAGCGGGCCCTACAATGAGCAGTTCTTC. This sequence encodes CASSPRSGPYNEQFF. J is TRBJ2-1 and V is TRBV28, with TRBD2 identical over 7 bases. Trimming at V came to 5 bases and at J to 2 bases, leaving 6 bases not matched to a gene. The CDR3 is 15 amino acids. The germline V gene encodes CDR1 MDHEN and CDR2 SYDVKM.

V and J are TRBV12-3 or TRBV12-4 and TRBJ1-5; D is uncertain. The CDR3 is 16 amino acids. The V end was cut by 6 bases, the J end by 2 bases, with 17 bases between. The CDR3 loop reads CASSLSNARGNQPQHF. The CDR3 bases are TGTGCCAGCAGCCTATCCAACGCCCGAGGCAATCAGCCCCAGCATTTT.

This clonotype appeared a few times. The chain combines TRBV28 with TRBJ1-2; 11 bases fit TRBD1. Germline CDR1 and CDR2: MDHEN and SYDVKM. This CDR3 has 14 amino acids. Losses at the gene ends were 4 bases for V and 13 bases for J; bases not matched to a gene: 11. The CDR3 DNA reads TGTGCCAGCAGTTCCCCGGACAGGGGGCGCAGGAGCACCTTC. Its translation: CASSSPDRGRRSTF.

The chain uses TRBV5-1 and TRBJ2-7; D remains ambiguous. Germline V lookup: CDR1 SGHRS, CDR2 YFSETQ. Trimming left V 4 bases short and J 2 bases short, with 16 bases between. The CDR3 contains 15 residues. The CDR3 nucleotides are TGCGCCAGCAGCACCGGTAGCCTAATAACCTACGAGCAGTACTTC. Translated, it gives CASSTGSLITYEQYF.